Following are 21 T cell receptor beta chains from one sample sequenced in a study of blood T cell repertoires in COVID-19. The method was immunoSEQ multiplex PCR; TCRdb's version includes in-frame clones alone and lacks a portion of them. The table includes 50,000 or so clones, nearly 90% detected once. The source material was peripheral blood. Receptor source: a man aged 55-75 years with active COVID-19.

This clone is a singleton in its sample. The rearrangement links TRBV5-1 to TRBJ2-7, with 12 bases that match TRBD1. V was pared by 4 bases and J by 5 bases, with 7 bases of the junction left unmatched. This CDR3 contains 15 residues. Germline values: CDR1 SGHRS, CDR2 YFSETQ. CDR3 sequence: CASSGGTGGVDEQYF. CDR3 in DNA: TGCGCCAGCAGCGGCGGGACAGGGGGCGTGGACGAGCAGTACTTC.

The table lists this clone with a count of one. CDR3 in amino acids: CASSESGRNQPQHF. The DNA for the CDR3 is TGCGCCAGCAGTGAGTCGGGGCGGAATCAGCCCCAGCATTTT. The rearrangement uses TRBV10-2 and TRBJ1-5, with D possibly TRBD1 on 5 matching bases. Germline CDR1 WSHSY, CDR2 SAAADI. This CDR3 has 14 amino acids. V lost 0 bases to trimming and J lost 4 bases, with 7 bases between them.

This chain joins TRBV7-3 and TRBJ1-1; D may be TRBD1 (5 bases). Deletions cut 8 bases from V and 1 base from J, with 11 bases between. The CDR3 is made up of 13 amino acids. Germline values: CDR1 SGHTA, CDR2 FQGTGA. Written as DNA, the CDR3 is TGTGCCAGCTCTAAGGGGCAGAACACTGAAGCTTTCTTT. This sequence encodes CASSKGQNTEAFF.

The J gene is TRBJ2-7, the V gene TRBV6-5; 7 bases line up with TRBD1. Looked up from germline, CDR1 is MNHEY and CDR2 is SVGAGI. This CDR3 is 15 amino acids long. V shed 6 bases and J 2 bases; nucleotides not matched to a gene: 10. The CDR3 loop is CASRPTGTAPYEQYF. CDR3 nucleotides: TGTGCCAGCAGACCCACCGGGACAGCCCCCTACGAGCAGTACTTC.

The V call is TRBV7-6, the J call TRBJ2-5; 9 nucleotides match TRBD2. Unmatched junction bases numbered 8, after V lost 5 bases and J lost 4 bases. The CDR3 has 15 residues. CDR1 is SGHVS and CDR2 is FNYEAQ in the germline V gene. The CDR3 DNA reads as TGTGCCAGCAGCCCCCTCGCGGGAGGGATAGAGACCCAGTACTTC. Translation: CASSPLAGGIETQYF.

The genes are TRBV19 and TRBJ2-2, with 7 bases fitting TRBD1. V lost 7 bases to trimming and J lost 2 bases; unmatched junction nucleotides: 7. The CDR3 covers 15 residues. CDR1 is LNHDA, CDR2 SQIVND, per germline (reference sequence). CDR3 nucleotide sequence: TGTGCCAGTATGAGTTGGACAGGTAACACCGGGGAGCTGTTTTTT. Protein sequence: CASMSWTGNTGELFF.

The chain is built from TRBV19 and TRBJ2-5; 7 bases fit TRBD2. Germline lookup yields CDR1 LNHDA and CDR2 SQIVND (reference sequence). The CDR3 has 17 residues. The V and J ends lost 0 bases and 1 base, in that order; junction bases with no gene match: 8. The CDR3 loop reads CASSIDHPGGLQETQYF. The CDR3 DNA reads as TGTGCCAGTAGTATAGATCATCCGGGGGGACTCCAAGAGACCCAGTACTTC.

The chain joins TRBV6-5 to TRBJ1-2; 9 positions agree with TRBD1. There are 13 residues in the CDR3. The V gene end was trimmed by 6 bases and the J gene end by 7 bases; junction bases not matched to a gene: 6. Germline V gene data show CDR1 as MNHEY and CDR2 as SVGAGI. The DNA of the CDR3 is TGTGCCAGCAGACTCGGGACAGGGAGTGGCTACACCTTC. As protein: CASRLGTGSGYTF.

The chain carries TRBV6-5 and TRBJ1-1; D not resolved. Per the germline V gene, CDR1 is MNHEY and CDR2 is SVGAGI. Trimming removed 4 bases at V and 4 bases at J, with 7 bases between. This CDR3 has 12 residues. The CDR3 loop reads CASSSVGTEAFF. As DNA, the CDR3 is TGTGCCAGCAGTTCGGTCGGCACTGAAGCTTTCTTT.

J is TRBJ2-1 and V is TRBV7-2; 8 bases align to TRBD2. CDR3 size: 15 residues. The V gene end was trimmed by 6 bases and the J gene end by 7 bases; junction bases not matched to a gene: 11. From germline, CDR1 is SGHTA and CDR2 FQGNSA. The CDR3 spells CASSQAGVAVNEQFF. CDR3 DNA: TGTGCCAGCAGTCAAGCGGGGGTGGCGGTGAATGAGCAGTTCTTC.

The sample holds one count of this clone. The gene calls are TRBV5-6 and TRBJ2-7; 11 bases agree with TRBD2. With V trimmed by 4 bases and J by 6 bases, 9 bases remained unmatched. This CDR3 region has 15 residues. The germline V gene has CDR1 SGHDT and CDR2 YYEEEE. The chain's CDR3 is CASSKTSGSMAEQYF. In DNA, the CDR3 is TGTGCCAGCAGCAAAACTAGCGGGAGTATGGCCGAGCAGTACTTC.

J is TRBJ1-3 and V is TRBV28; TRBD1 is a possible D gene (5 bases). Germline loops: CDR1 MDHEN, CDR2 SYDVKM. V was trimmed by 2 bases and J by 1 base, leaving 12 bases between them. The CDR3 consists of 16 residues. For the CDR3, the DNA is TGTGCCAGCAGTTTAGCCTGGGGCAGTTCTGGAAACACCATATATTTT. Protein sequence: CASSLAWGSSGNTIYF.

This clone appeared a single time. The CDR3 here is CASSFSDTGELFF. The DNA of the CDR3 is TGTGCCAGCTCTTTCAGTGACACCGGGGAGCTGTTTTTT. V is TRBV18 and J is TRBJ2-2; D gene uncertain. CDR3 length: 13 residues. Germline V gives CDR1 KGHSH, CDR2 LQKENI. Trimming removed 6 bases at V and 3 bases at J, with 8 bases between.

The sample holds a few counts of this clone. The J gene is TRBJ2-5, the V gene TRBV7-2; the match to TRBD2 covers 10 bases. The CDR3 extends over 15 amino acids. The J segment lost 1 base and the V segment lost 5 bases, leaving 4 bases of the junction unmatched. Germline loops: CDR1 SGHTA, CDR2 FQGNSA. The CDR3 DNA reads TGTGCCAGCAGCCAGACTAGCGGGCTCCAAGAGACCCAGTACTTC. Encoded protein: CASSQTSGLQETQYF.

This rearrangement joins TRBV6-2 or TRBV6-3 to TRBJ1-3; D might be TRBD1 (5 bases). This CDR3 spans 16 amino acids. The germline V and J ends were trimmed by 2 bases and 4 bases, with 15 bases remaining between them. Germline CDR1 MNHEY, CDR2 SVGEGT. The CDR3 loop reads CASSYDELGLGNTIYF. The DNA for the CDR3 is TGTGCCAGCAGTTACGACGAACTGGGACTGGGAAACACCATATATTTT.

The chain employs TRBV10-3 and TRBJ1-1, with 7 bases identical to TRBD1. The J segment lost 4 bases and the V segment lost 2 bases, leaving 4 bases of the junction unmatched. This CDR3 is 14 amino acids long. The germline CDR1 and CDR2 sequences are ENHRY and SYGVKD. The CDR3 reads CAISERWDSTEAFF. CDR3 in DNA: TGTGCCATCAGTGAGAGGTGGGACAGCACTGAAGCTTTCTTT.

This clone was counted once. The rearrangement uses TRBV21-1 and TRBJ2-7; the table's TRBD2 call for D was not verified on the DNA. TRBV21-1 is a known pseudogene. The CDR3 has 14 residues. The CDR3 spells CASSISHGGYEQYF. CDR3 bases: TGTGCCAGCAGCATCTCTCATGGGGGGTACGAGCAGTACTTC.

The CDR3 nucleotides read TGCAGCGTAGCGACAGGGGTCAACTATGGCTACACCTTC. This translates into CSVATGVNYGYTF. The chain uses TRBV29-1 and TRBJ1-2; 8 nucleotides match TRBD1. Germline trimming cut 6 bases from V and 2 bases from J; bases unmatched to any gene: 5. CDR3 length: 13 residues. Germline CDR1 is SQVTM and CDR2 is ANQGSEA. Filled out from reference TRBV29-1 and TRBJ1-2, the complete variable domain reads SAVISQKPSRDICQRGTSLTIQCQVDSQVTMMFWYRQQPGQSLTLIATANQGSEATYESGFVIDKFPISRPNLTFSTLTVSNMSPEDSSIYLCSVATGVNYGYTFGSGTRLTVV.

The genes are TRBV6-5 and TRBJ2-7; 14 bases agree with TRBD2. Germline V lookup: CDR1 MNHEY, CDR2 SVGAGI. The length of the CDR3 is 14 residues. V gave up 6 bases and J gave up 5 bases; unmatched junction bases: 3. This CDR3 is CASREGLAGDEQYF. The CDR3 nucleotides are TGTGCCAGCAGGGAGGGACTAGCGGGGGACGAGCAGTACTTC.

The count of this clone is one. The V gene is TRBV5-1, the J gene TRBJ2-1; 15 bases are shared with TRBD2. The CDR3 runs to 21 residues. CDR1 and CDR2 from the germline V gene are SGHRS and YFSETQ. The V and J ends lost 2 bases and 0 bases, in that order; junction bases with no gene match: 12. The CDR3 is CASSLRTSGGGTASSYNEQFF. In nucleotides, the CDR3 is TGCGCCAGCAGCTTACGGACTAGCGGGGGGGGCACCGCAAGCTCCTACAATGAGCAGTTCTTC. The entire variable domain, with the rest obtained from reference TRBV5-1 and TRBJ2-1, is as follows: KAGVTQTPRYLIKTRGQQVTLSCSPISGHRSVSWYQQTPGQGLQFLFEYFSETQRNKGNFPGRFSGRQFSNSRSEMNVSTLELGDSALYLCASSLRTSGGGTASSYNEQFFGPGTRLTVL.

This clone was found once. This chain links TRBV7-2 with TRBJ1-3; TRBD1 is a possible D gene (5 bases). The germline V gene encodes CDR1 SGHTA and CDR2 FQGNSA. V was pared by 1 base and J by 4 bases, with 14 bases between. This CDR3 region has 16 residues. In DNA form, the CDR3 reads TGTGCCAGCAGCTTAGGGACCAGGGTATCCGGAAACACCATATATTTT. Translating it yields CASSLGTRVSGNTIYF.